A selection of T cell receptor beta chains follows, all from one sample in a study of T cell repertoires in cytomegalovirus infection. No antigens are known for them. TCRdb used MiXCR to reprocess the reads, holding one entry per CDR3 protein. The data show about 830,000 distinct CDR3 sequences, approximately 29% seen once. The sequenced sample was cultured CD8+ T cells from PBMCs, obtained from culture after CMV antigen stimulation. The receptors stem from a human donor in good health (CMV status not recorded). Some clones in this sample may be carry-over from other donors' samples. The CDR3 runs from the conserved cysteine through the conserved F or W. Each record gives: V gene, J gene, D gene, clone size, CDR3 protein, CDR3 DNA. The D gene is left open where the match is weak. A clone size is listed for some rows: how often the clone was seen (once, few, many), or a class if it is expanded.

V gene: TRBV29-1; J gene: TRBJ1-2; D gene: -; clone size: -; CDR3 protein: CSVEVPGRYGYTF; CDR3 DNA: TGCAGCGTTGAAGTACCAGGAAGATATGGCTACACCTTC
V gene: TRBV5-1; J gene: TRBJ2-2; D gene: TRBD2; clone size: few; CDR3 protein: CASSLERGVLTGELFF; CDR3 DNA: TGCGCCAGCAGCTTGGAGCGGGGGGTACTCACCGGGGAGCTGTTTTTT
V gene: TRBV7-2; J gene: TRBJ2-3; D gene: TRBD2; clone size: many; CDR3 protein: CASSLPAGGGTLYTQYF; CDR3 DNA: TGTGCCAGCAGCTTACCGGCGGGGGGCGGGACCCTATATACGCAGTATTTT
V gene: TRBV6-5; J gene: TRBJ2-5; D gene: -; clone size: -; CDR3 protein: CASSYSSLAGPQETQYF; CDR3 DNA: TGTGCCAGCAGTTACTCGAGTCTTGCGGGACCCCAAGAGACCCAGTACTTC
V gene: TRBV7-9; J gene: TRBJ2-3; D gene: TRBD2; clone size: many; CDR3 protein: CASSLSLSGDLTDTQYF; CDR3 DNA: TGTGCCAGCAGCCTATCCCTCAGCGGGGACCTCACAGATACGCAGTATTTT
V gene: TRBV11-2; J gene: TRBJ2-1; D gene: -; clone size: -; CDR3 protein: CASSPAPGVVEQFF; CDR3 DNA: TGTGCCAGCAGCCCAGCCCCGGGGGTGGTTGAGCAGTTCTTC
V gene: TRBV7-7; J gene: TRBJ1-5; D gene: TRBD1; clone size: many; CDR3 protein: CASSLWSDRGQPQHF; CDR3 DNA: TGTGCTAGCAGCTTATGGTCGGACAGGGGTCAGCCCCAGCATTTT
V gene: TRBV11-3; J gene: TRBJ2-2; D gene: -; clone size: -; CDR3 protein: CASSYRGTSTGELFF; CDR3 DNA: TGTGCCAGCAGTTACAGGGGGACTAGCACCGGGGAGCTGTTTTTT
V gene: TRBV24-1; J gene: TRBJ2-1; D gene: -; clone size: -; CDR3 protein: CATSDSVGDDYNEQFF; CDR3 DNA: TGTGCCACCAGTGACTCCGTGGGGGACGACTACAATGAGCAGTTCTTC
V gene: TRBV7-2; J gene: TRBJ2-5; D gene: -; clone size: many; CDR3 protein: CASSRGWGGSPIEETQYF; CDR3 DNA: TGTGCCAGCAGCCGTGGCTGGGGTGGGAGCCCCATCGAAGAGACCCAGTACTTC
V gene: TRBV7-9; J gene: TRBJ1-2; D gene: -; clone size: few; CDR3 protein: CASARDDKLPRGGYTF; CDR3 DNA: TGTGCCAGCGCCCGGGACGACAAACTCCCTAGGGGTGGCTACACCTTC
V gene: TRBV6-6; J gene: TRBJ2-3; D gene: -; clone size: few; CDR3 protein: CASSYPSSDTQYF; CDR3 DNA: TGTGCCAGCAGTTACCCCTCGTCAGATACGCAGTATTTT
V gene: TRBV7-2; J gene: TRBJ1-2; D gene: -; clone size: many; CDR3 protein: CASSLEISGGYTF; CDR3 DNA: TGTGCCAGCAGCTTAGAAATCTCAGGAGGCTACACCTTC
V gene: TRBV12-3/TRBV12-4; J gene: TRBJ1-2; D gene: -; clone size: many; CDR3 protein: CASSPAGNYGYTF; CDR3 DNA: TGTGCCAGCTCCCCGGCGGGGAACTATGGCTACACCTTC
V gene: TRBV28; J gene: TRBJ1-1; D gene: TRBD1; clone size: -; CDR3 protein: CASSLHRGPGTEAFF; CDR3 DNA: TGTGCCAGCAGTTTACACAGGGGGCCGGGGACTGAAGCTTTCTTT
V gene: TRBV27; J gene: TRBJ2-7; D gene: TRBD1; clone size: -; CDR3 protein: CASSLYGRGPQAYEQYF; CDR3 DNA: TGTGCCAGCAGTTTATATGGCAGGGGGCCTCAGGCCTACGAGCAGTACTTC
V gene: TRBV5-6; J gene: TRBJ2-7; D gene: TRBD1; clone size: -; CDR3 protein: CASKGGGESYEQYF; CDR3 DNA: TGTGCCAGCAAAGGGGGCGGCGAGTCCTACGAGCAGTACTTC
V gene: TRBV11-2; J gene: TRBJ2-3; D gene: TRBD2; clone size: few; CDR3 protein: CASSLLSGGAGDTQYF; CDR3 DNA: TGTGCCAGCAGCTTATTGAGCGGGGGGGCGGGAGATACGCAGTATTTT
V gene: TRBV7-6; J gene: TRBJ2-3; D gene: TRBD1; clone size: many; CDR3 protein: CASSLRGGARTDTQYF; CDR3 DNA: TGTGCCAGCAGCTTGCGAGGGGGCGCCCGCACAGATACGCAGTATTTT
V gene: TRBV19; J gene: TRBJ1-5; D gene: -; clone size: -; CDR3 protein: CASSASTVGQPQHF; CDR3 DNA: TGTGCCAGTAGTGCGTCGACAGTGGGTCAGCCCCAGCATTTT
V gene: TRBV12-3/TRBV12-4; J gene: TRBJ1-5; D gene: TRBD1; clone size: few; CDR3 protein: CASRDTGTGGRLGNQPQHF; CDR3 DNA: TGTGCCAGCAGGGACACCGGGACAGGGGGCCGACTAGGCAATCAGCCCCAGCATTTT
V gene: TRBV7-2; J gene: TRBJ1-3; D gene: -; clone size: many; CDR3 protein: CASSWPQGVNTIYF; CDR3 DNA: TGTGCCAGCAGCTGGCCCCAGGGAGTAAACACCATATATTTT
V gene: TRBV6-1; J gene: TRBJ1-5; D gene: -; clone size: few; CDR3 protein: CASRQTRNRPQHF; CDR3 DNA: TGTGCCAGCAGACAGACCCGCAATCGGCCCCAGCATTTT
V gene: TRBV7-6; J gene: TRBJ2-3; D gene: -; clone size: once; CDR3 protein: CASSHPEGGRTDTQYF; CDR3 DNA: TGTGCCAGCAGCCACCCAGAGGGGGGAAGGACAGATACGCAGTATTTT
V gene: TRBV7-6; J gene: TRBJ1-1; D gene: -; clone size: -; CDR3 protein: CASSRAGAMNTEAFF; CDR3 DNA: TGTGCCAGCAGCCGGGCAGGGGCCATGAACACTGAAGCTTTCTTT
V gene: TRBV7-2; J gene: TRBJ2-7; D gene: TRBD2; clone size: -; CDR3 protein: CASSFGTSGAYEQYF; CDR3 DNA: TGTGCCAGCAGCTTTGGCACTAGCGGGGCCTACGAGCAGTACTTC
V gene: TRBV7-6; J gene: TRBJ2-5; D gene: -; clone size: few; CDR3 protein: CASSLAGTNQETQYF; CDR3 DNA: TGTGCCAGCAGCTTAGCGGGCACTAACCAAGAGACCCAGTACTTC
V gene: TRBV15; J gene: TRBJ1-1; D gene: -; clone size: -; CDR3 protein: CATSRDGGFEAFF; CDR3 DNA: TGTGCCACCAGCCGAGATGGGGGGTTTGAAGCTTTCTTT